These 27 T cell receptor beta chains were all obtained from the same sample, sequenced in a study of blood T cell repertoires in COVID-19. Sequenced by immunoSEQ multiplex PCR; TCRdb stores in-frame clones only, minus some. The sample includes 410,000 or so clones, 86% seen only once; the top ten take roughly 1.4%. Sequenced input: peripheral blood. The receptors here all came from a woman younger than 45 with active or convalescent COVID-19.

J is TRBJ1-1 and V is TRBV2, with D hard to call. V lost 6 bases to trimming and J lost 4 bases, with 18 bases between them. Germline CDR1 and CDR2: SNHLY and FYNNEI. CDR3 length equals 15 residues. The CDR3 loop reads CASRSPLGEGTEAFF. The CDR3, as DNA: TGTGCCAGCAGGTCACCACTCGGAGAGGGCACTGAAGCTTTCTTT.

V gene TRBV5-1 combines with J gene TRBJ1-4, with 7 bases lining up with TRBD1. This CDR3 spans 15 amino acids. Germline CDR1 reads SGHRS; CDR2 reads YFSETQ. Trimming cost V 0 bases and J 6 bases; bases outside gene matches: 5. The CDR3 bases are TGCGCCAGCAGCTTGGCCAGGGGGGCTTATGAAAAACTGTTTTTT. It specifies CASSLARGAYEKLFF.

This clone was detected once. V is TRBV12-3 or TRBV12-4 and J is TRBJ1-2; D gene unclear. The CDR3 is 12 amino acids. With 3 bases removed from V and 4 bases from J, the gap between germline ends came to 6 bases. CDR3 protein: CASSFTAYGYTF. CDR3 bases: TGTGCCAGCAGTTTTACAGCCTATGGCTACACCTTC.

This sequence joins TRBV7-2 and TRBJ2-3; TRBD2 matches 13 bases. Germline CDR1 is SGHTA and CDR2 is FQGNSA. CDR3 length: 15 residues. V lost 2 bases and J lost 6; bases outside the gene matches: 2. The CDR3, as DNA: TGTGCCAGCAGCTTACGACTAGCGGGGGGTGATACGCAGTATTTT. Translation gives CASSLRLAGGDTQYF.

This CDR3 is CASSLVTTNYGYTF. CDR3 in DNA: TGTGCCAGCAGCTTGGTGACAACTAACTATGGCTACACCTTC. This sequence joins TRBV5-5 and TRBJ1-2; D unresolved. The CDR3 runs to 14 residues. The V gene lost 0 bases and the J gene lost 0 bases, with 6 bases spanning the gap. Germline CDR1 reads SGHKS; CDR2 reads YYEKEE (reference sequence). The variable domain in full, completed from reference TRBV5-5 and TRBJ1-2, reads DAGVTQSPTHLIKTRGQQVTLRCSPISGHKSVSWYQQVLGQGPQFIFQYYEKEERGRGNFPDRFSARQFPNYSSELNVNALLLGDSALYLCASSLVTTNYGYTFGSGTRLTVV.

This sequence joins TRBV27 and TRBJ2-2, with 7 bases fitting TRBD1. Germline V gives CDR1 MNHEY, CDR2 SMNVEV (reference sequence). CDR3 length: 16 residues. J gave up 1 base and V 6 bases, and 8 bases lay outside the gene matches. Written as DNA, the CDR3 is TGTGCCAGCAGCCCCCGGACAGGAATGAACACCGGGGAGCTGTTTTTT. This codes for CASSPRTGMNTGELFF.

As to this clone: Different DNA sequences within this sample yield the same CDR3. For the CDR3, the DNA is TGTGCCATCAGTGAAAGGTTAGCGGGGGAGACCCAGTACTTC. Protein sequence: CAISERLAGETQYF. This chain links TRBV10-3 with TRBJ2-5; 8 bases align to TRBD2. Per germline, CDR1 ENHRY and CDR2 SYGVKD. The CDR3 extends over 14 amino acids. J was trimmed by 5 bases and V by 3 bases; bases with no gene match: 5.

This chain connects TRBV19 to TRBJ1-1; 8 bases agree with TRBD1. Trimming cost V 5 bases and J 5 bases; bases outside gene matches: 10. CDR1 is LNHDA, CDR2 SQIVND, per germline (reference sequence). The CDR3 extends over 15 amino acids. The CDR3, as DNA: TGTGCCAGTAGTTTAGGGACAGGCATTTGGACTGAAGCTTTCTTT. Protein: CASSLGTGIWTEAFF.

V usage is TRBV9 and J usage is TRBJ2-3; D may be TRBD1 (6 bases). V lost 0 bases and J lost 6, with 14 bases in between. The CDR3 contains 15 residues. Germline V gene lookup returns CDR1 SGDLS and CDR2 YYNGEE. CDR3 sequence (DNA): TGTGCCAGCAGCGTAGGGGGGCCGTATACCGATACGCAGTATTTT. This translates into CASSVGGPYTDTQYF.

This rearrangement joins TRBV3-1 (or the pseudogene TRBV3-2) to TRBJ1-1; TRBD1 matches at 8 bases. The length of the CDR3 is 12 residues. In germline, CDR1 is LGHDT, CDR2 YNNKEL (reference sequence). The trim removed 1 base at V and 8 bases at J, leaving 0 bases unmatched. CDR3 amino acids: CASSQGDREAFF. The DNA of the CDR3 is TGTGCCAGCAGCCAAGGGGACAGGGAAGCTTTCTTT.

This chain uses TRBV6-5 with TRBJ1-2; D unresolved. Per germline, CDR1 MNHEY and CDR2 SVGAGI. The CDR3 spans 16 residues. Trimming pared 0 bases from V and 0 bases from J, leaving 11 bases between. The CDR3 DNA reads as TGTGCCAGCAGTTACTCGGCAGGCGCAACTAACTATGGCTACACCTTC. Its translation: CASSYSAGATNYGYTF.

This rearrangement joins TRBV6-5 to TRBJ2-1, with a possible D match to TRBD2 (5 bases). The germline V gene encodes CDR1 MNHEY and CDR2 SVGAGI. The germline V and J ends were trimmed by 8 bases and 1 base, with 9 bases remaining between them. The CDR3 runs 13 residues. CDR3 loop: CASGLTSYNEQFF. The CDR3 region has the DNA TGTGCCAGCGGACTGACTTCCTACAATGAGCAGTTCTTC.

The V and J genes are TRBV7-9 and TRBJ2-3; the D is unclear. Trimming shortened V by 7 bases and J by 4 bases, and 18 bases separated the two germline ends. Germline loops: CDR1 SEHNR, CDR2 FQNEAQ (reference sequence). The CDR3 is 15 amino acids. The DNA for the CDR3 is TGTGCCAGCACCCTCCGGCGGCATTCAGCAGATACGCAGTATTTT. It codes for CASTLRRHSADTQYF. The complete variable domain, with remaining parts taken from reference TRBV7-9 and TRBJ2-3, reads DTGVSQNPRHKITKRGQNVTFRCDPISEHNRLYWYRQTLGQGPEFLTYFQNEAQLEKSRLLSDRFSAERPKGSFSTLEIQRTEQGDSAMYLCASTLRRHSADTQYFGPGTRLTVL.

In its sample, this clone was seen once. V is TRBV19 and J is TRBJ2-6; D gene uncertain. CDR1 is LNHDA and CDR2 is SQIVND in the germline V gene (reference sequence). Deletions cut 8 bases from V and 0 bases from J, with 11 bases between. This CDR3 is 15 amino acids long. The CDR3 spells CASEHRSSGANVLTF. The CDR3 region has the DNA TGTGCCAGTGAACACAGAAGCTCTGGGGCCAACGTCCTGACTTTC.

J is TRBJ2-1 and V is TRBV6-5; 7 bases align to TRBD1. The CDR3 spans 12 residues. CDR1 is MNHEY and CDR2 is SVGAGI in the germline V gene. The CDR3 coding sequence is TGTGCAGGCGGTAGGGGGCTGGATGAGCAGTTCTTC. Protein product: CAGGRGLDEQFF.

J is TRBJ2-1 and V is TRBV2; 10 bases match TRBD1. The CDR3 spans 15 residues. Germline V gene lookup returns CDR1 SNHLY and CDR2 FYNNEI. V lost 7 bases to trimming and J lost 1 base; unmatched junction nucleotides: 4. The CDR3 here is CASTRDRGSYNEQFF. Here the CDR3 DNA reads TGTGCCAGCACTCGGGACAGGGGATCCTACAATGAGCAGTTCTTC.

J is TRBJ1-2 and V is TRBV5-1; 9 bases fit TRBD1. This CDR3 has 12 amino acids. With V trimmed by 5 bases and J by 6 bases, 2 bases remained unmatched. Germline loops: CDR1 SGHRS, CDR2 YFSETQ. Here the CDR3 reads CASRRTGDGYTF. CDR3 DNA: TGCGCCAGCAGACGGACAGGGGATGGCTACACCTTC.

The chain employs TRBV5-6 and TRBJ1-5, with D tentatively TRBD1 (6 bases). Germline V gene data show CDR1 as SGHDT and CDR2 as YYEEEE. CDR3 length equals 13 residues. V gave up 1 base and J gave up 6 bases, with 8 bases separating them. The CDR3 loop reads CASSLTGTQPQHF. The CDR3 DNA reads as TGTGCCAGCAGCTTGACAGGGACTCAGCCCCAGCATTTT. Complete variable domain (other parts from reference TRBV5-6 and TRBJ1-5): DAGVTQSPTHLIKTRGQQVTLRCSPKSGHDTVSWYQQALGQGPQFIFQYYEEEERQRGNFPDRFSGHQFPNYSSELNVNALLLGDSALYLCASSLTGTQPQHFGDGTRLSIL.

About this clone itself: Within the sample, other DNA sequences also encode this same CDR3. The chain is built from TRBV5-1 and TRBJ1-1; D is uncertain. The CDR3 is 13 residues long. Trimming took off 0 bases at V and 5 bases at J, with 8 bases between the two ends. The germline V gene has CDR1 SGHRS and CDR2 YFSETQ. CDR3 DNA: TGCGCCAGCAGCTTGGGAGGACTTACTGAAGCTTTCTTT. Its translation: CASSLGGLTEAFF. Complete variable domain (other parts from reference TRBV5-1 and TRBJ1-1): KAGVTQTPRYLIKTRGQQVTLSCSPISGHRSVSWYQQTPGQGLQFLFEYFSETQRNKGNFPGRFSGRQFSNSRSEMNVSTLELGDSALYLCASSLGGLTEAFFGQGTRLTVV.

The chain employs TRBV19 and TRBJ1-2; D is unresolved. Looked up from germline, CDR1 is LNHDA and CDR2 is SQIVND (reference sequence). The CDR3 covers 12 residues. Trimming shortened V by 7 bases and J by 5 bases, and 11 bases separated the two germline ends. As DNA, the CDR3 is TGTGCCAGTAACCGCGGTTGGTATGGCTACACCTTC. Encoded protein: CASNRGWYGYTF.

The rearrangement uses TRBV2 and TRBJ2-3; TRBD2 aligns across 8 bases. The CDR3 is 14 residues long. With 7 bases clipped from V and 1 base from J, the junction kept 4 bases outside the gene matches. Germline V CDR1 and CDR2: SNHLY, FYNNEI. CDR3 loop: CASKRESGTDTQYF. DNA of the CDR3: TGTGCCAGCAAGCGGGAGTCCGGCACAGATACGCAGTATTTT.

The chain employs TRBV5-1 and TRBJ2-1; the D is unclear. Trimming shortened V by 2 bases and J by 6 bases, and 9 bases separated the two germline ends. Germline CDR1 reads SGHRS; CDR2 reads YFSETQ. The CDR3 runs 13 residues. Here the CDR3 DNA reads TGCGCCAGCAGCTTACCTACCTCCAATGAGCAGTTCTTC. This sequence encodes CASSLPTSNEQFF.

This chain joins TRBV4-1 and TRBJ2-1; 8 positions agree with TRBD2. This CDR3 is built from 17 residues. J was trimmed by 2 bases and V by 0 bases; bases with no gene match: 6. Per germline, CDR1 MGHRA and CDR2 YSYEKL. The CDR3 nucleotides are TGCGCCAGCAGCCAAGATCTAACTAGCGGTACCTACAATGAGCAGTTCTTC. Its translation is CASSQDLTSGTYNEQFF.

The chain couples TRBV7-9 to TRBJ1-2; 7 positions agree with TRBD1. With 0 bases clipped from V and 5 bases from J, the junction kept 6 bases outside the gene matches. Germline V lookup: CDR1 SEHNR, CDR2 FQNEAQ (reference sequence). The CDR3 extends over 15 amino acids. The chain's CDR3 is CASSLAEGGSYGYTF. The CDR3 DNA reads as TGTGCCAGCAGCTTAGCGGAAGGGGGCAGTTATGGCTACACCTTC. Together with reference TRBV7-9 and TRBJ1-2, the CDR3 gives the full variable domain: DTGVSQNPRHKITKRGQNVTFRCDPISEHNRLYWYRQTLGQGPEFLTYFQNEAQLEKSRLLSDRFSAERPKGSFSTLEIQRTEQGDSAMYLCASSLAEGGSYGYTFGSGTRLTVV.

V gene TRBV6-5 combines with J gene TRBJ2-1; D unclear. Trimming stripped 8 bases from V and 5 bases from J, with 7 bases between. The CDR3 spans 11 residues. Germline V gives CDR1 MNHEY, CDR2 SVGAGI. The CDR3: CASYKNNEQFF. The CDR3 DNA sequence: TGTGCCAGCTACAAGAACAATGAGCAGTTCTTC.

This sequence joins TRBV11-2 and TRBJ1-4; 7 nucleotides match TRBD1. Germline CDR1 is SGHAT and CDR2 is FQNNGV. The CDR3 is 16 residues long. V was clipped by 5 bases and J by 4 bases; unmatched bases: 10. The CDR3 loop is CASSAGQVVNNEKLFF. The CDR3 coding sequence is TGTGCCAGCAGCGCTGGACAGGTCGTAAATAATGAAAAACTGTTTTTT.

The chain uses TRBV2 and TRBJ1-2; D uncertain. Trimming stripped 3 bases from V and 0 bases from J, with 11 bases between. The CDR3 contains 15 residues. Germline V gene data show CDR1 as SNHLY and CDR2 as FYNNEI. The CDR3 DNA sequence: TGTGCCAGCAGTGAGGGAGGCCTAGCTAACTATGGCTACACCTTC. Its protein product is CASSEGGLANYGYTF. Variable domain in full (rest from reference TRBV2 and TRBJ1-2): EPEVTQTPSHQVTQMGQEVILRCVPISNHLYFYWYRQILGQKVEFLVSFYNNEISEKSEIFDDQFSVERPDGSNFTLKIRSTKLEDSAMYFCASSEGGLANYGYTFGSGTRLTVV.